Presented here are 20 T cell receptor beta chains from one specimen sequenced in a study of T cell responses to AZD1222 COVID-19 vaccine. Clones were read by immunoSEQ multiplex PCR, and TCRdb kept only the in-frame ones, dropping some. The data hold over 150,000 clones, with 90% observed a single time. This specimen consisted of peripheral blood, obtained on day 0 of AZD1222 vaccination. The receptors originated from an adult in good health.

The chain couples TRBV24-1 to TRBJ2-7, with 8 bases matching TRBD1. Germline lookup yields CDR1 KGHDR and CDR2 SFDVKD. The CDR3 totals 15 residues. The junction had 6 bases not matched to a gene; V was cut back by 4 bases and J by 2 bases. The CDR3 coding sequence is TGTGCCACCAGTGACGCGAACAGGGGGGCCTACGAGCAGTACTTC. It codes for CATSDANRGAYEQYF.

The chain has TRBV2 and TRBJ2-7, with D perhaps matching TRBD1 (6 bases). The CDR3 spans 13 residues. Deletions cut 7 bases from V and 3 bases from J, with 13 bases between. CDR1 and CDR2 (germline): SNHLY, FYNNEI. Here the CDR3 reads CASKRDTFYEQYF. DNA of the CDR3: TGTGCCAGCAAACGGGACACTTTCTACGAGCAGTACTTC. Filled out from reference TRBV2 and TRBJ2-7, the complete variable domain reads EPEVTQTPSHQVTQMGQEVILRCVPISNHLYFYWYRQILGQKVEFLVSFYNNEISEKSEIFDDQFSVERPDGSNFTLKIRSTKLEDSAMYFCASKRDTFYEQYFGPGTRLTVT.

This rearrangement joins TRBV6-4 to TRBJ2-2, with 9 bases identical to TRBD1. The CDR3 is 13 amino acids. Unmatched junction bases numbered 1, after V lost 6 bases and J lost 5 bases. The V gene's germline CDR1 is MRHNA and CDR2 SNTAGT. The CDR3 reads CASRTGGTGELFF. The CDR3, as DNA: TGTGCCAGCAGGACAGGGGGGACCGGGGAGCTGTTTTTT.

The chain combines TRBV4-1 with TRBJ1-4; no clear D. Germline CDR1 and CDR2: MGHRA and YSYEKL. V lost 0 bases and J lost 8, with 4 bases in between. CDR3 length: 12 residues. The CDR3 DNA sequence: TGCGCCAGCAGCCAAGAACAGGAAAAACTGTTTTTT. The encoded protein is CASSQEQEKLFF.

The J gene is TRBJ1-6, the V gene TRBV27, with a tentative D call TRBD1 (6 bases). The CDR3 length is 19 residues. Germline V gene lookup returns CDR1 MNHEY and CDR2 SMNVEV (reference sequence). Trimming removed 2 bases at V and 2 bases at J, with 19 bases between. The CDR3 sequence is CASSLGSRGPTPYNSPLHF. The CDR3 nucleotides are TGTGCCAGCAGTTTAGGGTCGCGGGGGCCAACTCCCTATAATTCACCCCTCCACTTT.

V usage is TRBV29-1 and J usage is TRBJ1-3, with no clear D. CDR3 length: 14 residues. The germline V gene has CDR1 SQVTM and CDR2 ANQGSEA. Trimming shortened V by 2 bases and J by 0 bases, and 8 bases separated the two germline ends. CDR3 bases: TGCAGCGTTGAACGAGGCCTCTCTGGAAACACCATATATTTT. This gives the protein CSVERGLSGNTIYF.

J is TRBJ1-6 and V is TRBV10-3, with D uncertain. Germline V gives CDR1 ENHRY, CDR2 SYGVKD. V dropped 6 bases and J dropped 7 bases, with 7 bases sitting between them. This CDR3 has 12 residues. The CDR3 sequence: CAIRDGNSPLHF. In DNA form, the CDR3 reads TGTGCCATCAGGGACGGGAATTCACCCCTCCACTTT.

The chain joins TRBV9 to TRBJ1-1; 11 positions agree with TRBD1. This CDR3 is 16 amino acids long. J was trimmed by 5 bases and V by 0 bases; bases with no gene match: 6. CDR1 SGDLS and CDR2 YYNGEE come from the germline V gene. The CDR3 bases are TGTGCCAGCAGCGTAGGGACAGGGGGCGGACGGACTGAAGCTTTCTTT. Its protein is CASSVGTGGGRTEAFF.

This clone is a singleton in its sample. This chain's CDR3 is CASSGRGAGNTIYF. The CDR3 bases are TGTGCCAGCAGCGGCCGGGGGGCTGGAAACACCATATATTTT. The genes are TRBV7-9 and TRBJ1-3, with D maybe TRBD1 (5 bases). This CDR3 comprises 14 residues. The germline V gene encodes CDR1 SEHNR and CDR2 FQNEAQ (reference sequence). V lost 5 bases and J 2 bases, leaving 10 bases between the germline ends. Full variable domain (missing parts from reference TRBV7-9 and TRBJ1-3): DTGVSQNPRHKITKRGQNVTFRCDPISEHNRLYWYRQTLGQGPEFLTYFQNEAQLEKSRLLSDRFSAERPKGSFSTLEIQRTEQGDSAMYLCASSGRGAGNTIYFGEGSWLTVV.

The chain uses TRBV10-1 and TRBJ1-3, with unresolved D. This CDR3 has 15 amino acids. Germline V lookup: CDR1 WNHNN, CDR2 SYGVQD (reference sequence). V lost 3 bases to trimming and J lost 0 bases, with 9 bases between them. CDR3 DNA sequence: TGCGCCAGCAGTGACGGCGCGAGCTCTGGAAACACCATATATTTT. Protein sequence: CASSDGASSGNTIYF.

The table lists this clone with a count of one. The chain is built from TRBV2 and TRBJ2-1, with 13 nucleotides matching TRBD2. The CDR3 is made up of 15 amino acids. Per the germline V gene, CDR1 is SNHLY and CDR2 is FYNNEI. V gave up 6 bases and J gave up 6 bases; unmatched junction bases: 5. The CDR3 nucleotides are TGTGCCAGCAGCGCGACTAGCGGGGGGTCCAATGAGCAGTTCTTC. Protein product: CASSATSGGSNEQFF.

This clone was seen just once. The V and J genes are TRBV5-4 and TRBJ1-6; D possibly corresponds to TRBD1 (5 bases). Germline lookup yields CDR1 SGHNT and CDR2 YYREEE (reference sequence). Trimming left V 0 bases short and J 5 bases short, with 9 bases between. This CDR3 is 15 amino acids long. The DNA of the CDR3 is TGTGCCAGCAGCTTGGACAGGACCAATAATTCACCCCTCCACTTT. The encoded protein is CASSLDRTNNSPLHF. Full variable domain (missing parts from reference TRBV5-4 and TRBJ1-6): ETGVTQSPTHLIKTRGQQVTLRCSSQSGHNTVSWYQQALGQGPQFIFQYYREEENGRGNFPPRFSGLQFPNYSSELNVNALELDDSALYLCASSLDRTNNSPLHFGNGTRLTVT.

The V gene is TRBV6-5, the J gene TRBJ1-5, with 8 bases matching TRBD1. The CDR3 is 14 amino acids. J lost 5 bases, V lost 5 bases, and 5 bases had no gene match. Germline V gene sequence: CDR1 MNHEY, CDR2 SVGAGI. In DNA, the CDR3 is TGTGCCAGCAGTCTTGGACAGGGTCATCAGCCCCAGCATTTT. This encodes CASSLGQGHQPQHF.

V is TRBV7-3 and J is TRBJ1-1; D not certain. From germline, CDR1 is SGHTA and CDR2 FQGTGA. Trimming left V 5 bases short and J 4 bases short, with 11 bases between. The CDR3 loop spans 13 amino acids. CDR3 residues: CASSAGLSTEAFF. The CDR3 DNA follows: TGTGCCAGCAGCGCCGGGCTCTCCACTGAAGCTTTCTTT.

As DNA, the CDR3 is TGTGCCAGCAGTGAAGCCAATGGGGGGGCCTGGAGCAATCAGCCCCAGCATTTT. It yields the protein CASSEANGGAWSNQPQHF. The chain has TRBV6-1 and TRBJ1-5; D perhaps matches TRBD1 (6 bases). The CDR3 totals 18 residues. Per germline, CDR1 MNHNS and CDR2 SASEGT. V gave up 0 bases and J gave up 1 base, with 16 bases separating them.

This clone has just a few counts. In DNA form, the CDR3 reads TGTGCCTGGATCGAGGGGCGCGGCTATGGCTACACCTTC. It encodes CAWIEGRGYGYTF. The V call is TRBV30, the J call TRBJ1-2, with a possible D match to TRBD1 (5 bases). The CDR3 sequence is 13 residues long. V was clipped by 4 bases and J by 4 bases, with 13 bases between them. CDR1 is GTSNPN, CDR2 SVGIG, per germline (reference sequence). Complete variable domain (other parts from reference TRBV30 and TRBJ1-2): SQTIHQWPATLVQPVGSPLSLECTVEGTSNPNLYWYRQAAGRGLQLLFYSVGIGQISSEVPQNLSASRPQDRQFILSSKKLLLSDSGFYLCAWIEGRGYGYTFGSGTRLTVV.

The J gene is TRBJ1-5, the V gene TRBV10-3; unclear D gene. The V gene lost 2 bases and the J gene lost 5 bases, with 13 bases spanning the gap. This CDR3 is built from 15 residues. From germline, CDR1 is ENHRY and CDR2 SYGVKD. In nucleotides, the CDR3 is TGTGCCATCAGTGAGGGCGGTAGCCAACATCAGCCCCAGCATTTT. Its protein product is CAISEGGSQHQPQHF.

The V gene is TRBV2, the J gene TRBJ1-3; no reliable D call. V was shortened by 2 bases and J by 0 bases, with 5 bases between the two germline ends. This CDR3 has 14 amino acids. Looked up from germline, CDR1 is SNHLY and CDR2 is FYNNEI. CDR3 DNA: TGTGCCAGCAGTGAACAGTCCTCTGGAAACACCATATATTTT. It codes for CASSEQSSGNTIYF.

Here the CDR3 DNA reads TGTGCCAGCAGCCAAGATCGGGGGCGAGGGTTGGCAGATACGCAGTATTTT. Translating gives CASSQDRGRGLADTQYF. The chain is built from TRBV4-2 and TRBJ2-3; either TRBD1 or TRBD2 may supply D (6 bases each). V gave up 0 bases and J gave up 4 bases, with 17 bases separating them. This CDR3 has 17 amino acids. The germline gives CDR1 LGHNA, CDR2 YNFKEQ.

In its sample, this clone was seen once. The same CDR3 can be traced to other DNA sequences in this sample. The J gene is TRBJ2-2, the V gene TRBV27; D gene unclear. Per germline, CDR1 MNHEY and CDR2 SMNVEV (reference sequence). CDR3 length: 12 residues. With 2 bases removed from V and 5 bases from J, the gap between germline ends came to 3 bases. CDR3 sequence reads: CASSLRTGELFF. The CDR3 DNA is TGTGCCAGCAGTTTACGGACCGGGGAGCTGTTTTTT.